The rows below give T cell receptor beta chains drawn from one sample of a study of human T cells and chemical hapten exposure. TCRdb fed the RACE reads into MiXCR, producing one record per CDR3 protein. Among approximately 120,000 distinct CDR3 sequences listed, roughly 9% were seen once. This specimen consisted of whole blood, obtained in connection with sensitization to the hapten diphenylcyclopropenone (DPC). These receptors originate from a woman aged 40-49 years with alopecia areata. Some clones in this sample may be carry-over from other donors' samples. The CDR3 runs from the conserved cysteine through the conserved F or W. D genes are given only for firm matches. Clone size, where shown, is once, few, many, or a class for clones that have expanded.

d_call j_call v_call clone_size cdr3_aa cdr3_nt
- TRBJ2-5 TRBV6-6 many CASSPPREGRETQYF TGTGCCAGCAGTCCCCCGCGCGAGGGGCGAGAGACCCAGTACTTC
- TRBJ2-1 TRBV28 - CASSSSFGQFF TGTGCCAGCAGTTCGTCATTCGGGCAGTTCTTC
- TRBJ2-3 TRBV5-4 - CASSLEGRRTDTQYF TGTGCCAGCAGCTTGGAGGGACGGCGCACAGATACGCAGTATTTT
TRBD1 TRBJ1-2 TRBV5-1 few CASSLVGQEYGYTF TGCGCCAGCAGCTTGGTGGGACAGGAGTATGGCTACACCTTC
- TRBJ2-3 TRBV6-1 many CASSELTRATDTQYF TGTGCCAGCAGTGAACTGACTCGTGCCACAGATACGCAGTATTTT
- TRBJ2-2 TRBV21-1 - CASSKEKGRVGELFF TGTGCCAGCAGCAAAGAGAAGGGTCGCGTCGGGGAGCTGTTTTTT
- TRBJ1-5 TRBV29-1 - CSVGGLGQPQHF TGCAGCGTTGGGGGTCTGGGACAGCCCCAGCATTTT
- TRBJ2-2 TRBV10-3 - CAIPGQGGELFF TGTGCCATCCCCGGTCAGGGAGGGGAGCTGTTTTTT
- TRBJ1-4 TRBV5-6 - CASSFGSYVEKLFF TGTGCCAGCAGCTTCGGGAGCTACGTCGAAAAACTGTTTTTT
- TRBJ2-3 TRBV14 once CASSDQIRTDTQYF TGTGCCAGCAGCGACCAAATTAGAACAGATACGCAGTATTTT
- TRBJ1-1 TRBV7-9 few CASSPGPGRPRPEAFF TGTGCCAGCAGCCCGGGCCCGGGACGTCCTAGGCCTGAAGCTTTCTTT
- TRBJ1-6 TRBV7-2 once CASSSTGGLHLHF TGTGCCAGCAGCTCCACTGGGGGGCTTCACCTCCACTTT
- TRBJ1-5 TRBV24-1 - CATGNQPQHF TGTGCCACCGGCAATCAGCCCCAGCATTTT
- TRBJ2-5 TRBV10-3 - CAISDRTPTQYF TGTGCCATCAGTGACCGCACTCCGACCCAGTACTTC
TRBD1 TRBJ2-7 TRBV5-1 - CASITRQGSYEQYF TGCGCCAGCATCACCCGACAGGGGTCCTACGAGCAGTACTTC
TRBD2 TRBJ2-5 TRBV2 few CASSGGGETQYF TGTGCCAGCTCGGGGGGTGGAGAGACCCAGTACTTC
TRBD2 TRBJ2-2 TRBV7-2 many CASSLRRRGFGELFF TGTGCCAGCAGCTTAAGGCGGCGGGGGTTTGGGGAGCTGTTTTTT
- TRBJ2-1 TRBV4-1 many CASSHAQLAGPYNEQFF TGCGCCAGCAGCCATGCCCAGTTGGCGGGCCCCTACAATGAGCAGTTCTTC
- TRBJ2-5 TRBV5-1 many CASSLGTVTETQYF TGCGCCAGCAGCTTGGGAACAGTCACCGAGACCCAGTACTTC
- TRBJ2-7 TRBV28 few CASSPLVLSSYEQYF TGTGCCAGCAGTCCTCTTGTGTTGAGCTCCTACGAGCAGTACTTC
- TRBJ1-1 TRBV11-3 many CASSLDGREGHAEAFF TGTGCCAGCAGCTTAGATGGCAGAGAAGGTCACGCTGAAGCTTTCTTT
- TRBJ2-2 TRBV6-6 - CASIHSRGAGELFF TGTGCCAGCATCCATAGCCGGGGCGCCGGGGAGCTGTTTTTT
- TRBJ1-2 TRBV14 - CASSQRRTGGGYTF TGTGCCAGCAGCCAACGACGGACCGGGGGAGGCTACACCTTC
- TRBJ1-1 TRBV4-2 many CASSQDLWGAQAFF TGTGCCAGCAGCCAAGATCTTTGGGGGGCCCAAGCTTTCTTT
TRBD2 TRBJ2-3 TRBV11-2 - CASSLERGGRGTDTQYF TGTGCCAGCAGCTTAGAGCGGGGGGGCCGCGGCACAGATACGCAGTATTTT
TRBD2 TRBJ2-7 TRBV4-3 - CASSRTGTSGRSEQYF TGCGCCAGCAGCCGCACCGGGACTAGCGGTCGCTCCGAGCAGTACTTC
- TRBJ2-7 TRBV5-1 many CASSPAVGSSYEQYF TGCGCCAGCAGCCCGGCCGTCGGGTCCTCCTACGAGCAGTACTTC
- TRBJ2-3 TRBV5-1 few CASSSPGTAGTDTQYF TGCGCCAGCAGCTCACCAGGGACCGCCGGAACGGATACGCAGTATTTT
- TRBJ2-1 TRBV12-3/TRBV12-4 - CASRPPTGQGNEQFF TGTGCCAGCAGGCCTCCGACGGGGCAGGGCAATGAGCAGTTCTTC
TRBD1 TRBJ1-1 TRBV20-1 many CSAGDSSMNTEAFF TGCAGTGCGGGGGACAGCAGCATGAACACTGAAGCTTTCTTT
TRBD1 TRBJ2-1 TRBV9 few CASSVTGTASYNEQFF TGTGCCAGCAGCGTAACCGGGACAGCCTCCTACAATGAGCAGTTCTTC
- TRBJ1-4 TRBV7-2 - CASGKSGRGEKLFF TGTGCCAGCGGGAAATCGGGGCGCGGTGAAAAACTGTTTTTT
- TRBJ1-6 TRBV12-3/TRBV12-4 many CASSFGQSYNSPLHF TGTGCCAGCAGTTTTGGACAGTCCTATAATTCACCCCTCCACTTT
- TRBJ1-5 TRBV11-2 few CASSFDGQINQPQHF TGTGCCAGCAGCTTCGATGGGCAGATAAATCAGCCCCAGCATTTT